Listed below are T cell receptor beta chains from one sample, sequenced in a study of blood T cell repertoires in COVID-19. Generated by immunoSEQ multiplex PCR, the TCRdb table keeps only in-frame clones and is missing some. This table holds 120,000 or so clones, approximately 90% found once. The source material was peripheral blood. The receptor set was obtained from a woman aged 80 or older with acute or convalescent COVID-19. Each CDR3 is given with its conserved first and last residue. The D gene is left open where the match is weak. The listing skips clone size in some rows; elsewhere it reads once, few, many or a size class.

D gene	J gene	V gene	clone size	CDR3 protein	CDR3 DNA
.	TRBJ1-6	TRBV6-1	.	CASSDLSSSYNSPLHF	TGTGCCAGCAGTGATCTTTCCAGCTCCTATAATTCACCCCTCCACTTT
.	TRBJ2-1	TRBV28	.	CASSLPGSSYNEQFF	TGTGCCAGCAGTTTACCGGGAAGCTCCTACAATGAGCAGTTCTTC
TRBD1	TRBJ1-6	TRBV7-9	.	CASSLYGQGAPPLHF	TGTGCCAGCAGCTTATACGGACAGGGGGCACCACCCCTCCACTTT
TRBD2	TRBJ2-1	TRBV9	.	CASSALYASGVYNEQFF	TGTGCCAGCAGCGCCCTCTATGCTAGCGGGGTATACAATGAGCAGTTCTTC
.	TRBJ2-7	TRBV6-6	.	CASSYSHATPNYEQYF	TGTGCCAGCAGTTACTCCCACGCCACTCCAAACTACGAGCAGTACTTC
.	TRBJ2-3	TRBV27	once	CASSLAGIHTQYF	TGTGCCAGCAGTTTGGCCGGGATACATACGCAGTATTTT
TRBD1	TRBJ2-2	TRBV18	.	CASSPPTGITGELFF	TGTGCCAGCTCACCACCGACAGGGATCACCGGGGAGCTGTTTTTT
TRBD2	TRBJ2-3	TRBV6-5	.	CASSHGGALDTQYF	TGTGCCAGCAGTCACGGGGGGGCCTTAGATACGCAGTATTTT
TRBD1	TRBJ1-3	TRBV6-5	.	CASSRQGLTGNTIYF	TGTGCCAGCAGTCGACAGGGGTTGACGGGAAACACCATATATTTT
.	TRBJ1-5	TRBV2	.	CASSVGEDSNQPQHF	TGTGCCAGCAGTGTAGGCGAGGATAGCAATCAGCCCCAGCATTTT
.	TRBJ1-6	TRBV27	once	CASSFAGALLHF	TGTGCCAGCAGTTTCGCGGGGGCTCTCCTCCACTTT
.	TRBJ1-1	TRBV6-6	.	CASSPVNTEAFF	TGTGCCAGCAGTCCAGTCAACACTGAAGCTTTCTTT
TRBD1	TRBJ1-5	TRBV6-5	once	CASSGTGYNQPQHF	TGTGCCAGCAGCGGGACAGGGTATAATCAGCCCCAGCATTTT
.	TRBJ1-1	TRBV19	.	CASRPQGFHRTEAFF	TGTGCCAGTAGACCCCAGGGGTTTCATCGAACTGAAGCTTTCTTT
.	TRBJ1-5	TRBV30	.	CAWPRRGGNSNQPQHF	TGTGCCTGGCCCCGTCGGGGGGGCAATAGCAATCAGCCCCAGCATTTT
.	TRBJ1-6	TRBV2	.	CASRGGYGSYNSPLHF	TGTGCCAGCAGAGGAGGGTACGGCTCCTATAATTCACCCCTCCACTTT
TRBD2	TRBJ2-7	TRBV5-1	.	CASRSGRAGGDEQYF	TGCGCCAGCCGTAGCGGGAGAGCCGGAGGAGACGAGCAGTACTTC
TRBD2	TRBJ2-5	TRBV7-9	.	CASSTPSLAGGVRETQYF	TGTGCCAGCAGCACGCCCTCACTAGCGGGAGGTGTTAGAGAGACCCAGTACTTC
TRBD1	TRBJ1-2	TRBV28	.	CASALGQGNYGYTF	TGTGCCAGCGCCCTGGGACAGGGAAACTATGGCTACACCTTC
.	TRBJ2-2	TRBV9	.	CASSVSGVGELFF	TGTGCCAGCAGCGTATCGGGAGTCGGGGAGCTGTTTTTT
.	TRBJ2-7	TRBV6-1	.	CASSEAGGAQYF	TGTGCCAGCAGTGAAGCTGGGGGGGCGCAGTACTTC
TRBD1	TRBJ1-2	TRBV4-1	.	CASSQDIGTGIYGYTF	TGCGCCAGCAGCCAAGATATAGGGACAGGGATCTATGGCTACACCTTC
.	TRBJ1-2	TRBV2	.	CASSVGRGNGGYTF	TGTGCCAGCAGTGTGGGCAGGGGAAATGGAGGCTACACCTTC
.	TRBJ2-7	TRBV20-1	once	CSARERYEQYF	TGCAGTGCTAGAGAGAGGTACGAGCAGTACTTC
.	TRBJ2-1	TRBV19	.	CASSMRVIYNEQFF	TGTGCCAGTAGTATGAGAGTAATCTACAATGAGCAGTTCTTC
TRBD1	TRBJ1-2	TRBV28	.	CASSPSTGGLYGYTF	TGTGCCAGCAGCCCGTCAACAGGGGGTTTATATGGCTACACCTTC